This section outlines one T cell receptor beta chain sequence together with its context. The CDR3 has 14 amino acids. CDR1 is LNHDA and CDR2 is SQIVND in the germline V gene (reference sequence). V was shortened by 3 bases and J by 10 bases, with 15 bases between the two germline ends. Original processing methods: How many nucleated cells were present was estimated from reference gene primer amplification. Assay: immunoSEQ multiplex PCR; the TCRdb copy retains only in-frame clones and omits some. V and J calls and clone size are copied from that table; D and trimming were computed from the DNA. The top ten hold around a sixth of the sample, which has around 180,000 clones, around 77% seen once. This sample was included in a study of blood T cell repertoires in COVID-19. Study context: COVID-19 samples from acute and convalescent phases originated in the United States, Italy and Spain.

Sequencing was carried out using peripheral blood. The clonotype was recovered from a man in his fifties or sixties with active or convalescent COVID-19. The rearrangement joins TRBV19 to TRBJ1-4, with D unclear. The CDR3 DNA follows: TGTGCCAGTAGTATCACCGGTACCACCTTAAAACTGTTTTTT. The encoded protein is CASSITGTTLKLFF.